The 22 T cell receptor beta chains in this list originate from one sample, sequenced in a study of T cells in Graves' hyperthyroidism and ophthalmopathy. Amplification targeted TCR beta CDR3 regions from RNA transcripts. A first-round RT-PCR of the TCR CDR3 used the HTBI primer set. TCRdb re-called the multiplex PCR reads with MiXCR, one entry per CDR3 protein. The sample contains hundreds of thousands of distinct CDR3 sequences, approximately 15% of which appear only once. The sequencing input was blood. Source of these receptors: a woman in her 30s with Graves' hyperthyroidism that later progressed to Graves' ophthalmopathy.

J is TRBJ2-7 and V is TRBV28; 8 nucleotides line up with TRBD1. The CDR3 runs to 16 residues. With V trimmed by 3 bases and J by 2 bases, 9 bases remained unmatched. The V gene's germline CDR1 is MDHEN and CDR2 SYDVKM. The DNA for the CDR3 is TGTGCCAGCAGTTTGGGGGACAGGCGAAACCCCTACGAGCAGTACTTC. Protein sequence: CASSLGDRRNPYEQYF. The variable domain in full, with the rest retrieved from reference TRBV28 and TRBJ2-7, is DVKVTQSSRYLVKRTGEKVFLECVQDMDHENMFWYRQDPGLGLRLIYFSYDVKMKEKGDIPEGYSVSREKKERFSLILESASTNQTSMYLCASSLGDRRNPYEQYFGPGTRLTVT.

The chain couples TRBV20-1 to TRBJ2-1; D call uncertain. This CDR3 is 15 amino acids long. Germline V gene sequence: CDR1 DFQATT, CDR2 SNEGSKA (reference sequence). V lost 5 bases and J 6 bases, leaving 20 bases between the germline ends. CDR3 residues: CSAQAQALVANEQFF. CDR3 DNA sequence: TGCAGTGCTCAGGCCCAGGCGCTAGTGGCCAATGAGCAGTTCTTC.

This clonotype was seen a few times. CDR3 loop: CASSRVPGQSYEQYF. The CDR3 DNA reads TGTGCCAGCAGCCGAGTCCCGGGACAGTCCTACGAGCAGTACTTC. The rearrangement joins TRBV5-4 to TRBJ2-7, with 7 bases aligning to TRBD1. V was pared by 4 bases and J by 1 base, with 8 bases of the junction left unmatched. The CDR3 has 15 amino acids. Germline CDR1 and CDR2: SGHNT and YYREEE (reference sequence).

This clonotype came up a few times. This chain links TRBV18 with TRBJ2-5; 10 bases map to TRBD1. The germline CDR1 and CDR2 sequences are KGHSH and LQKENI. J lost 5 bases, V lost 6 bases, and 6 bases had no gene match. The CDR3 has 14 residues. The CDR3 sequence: CASSPGDRGETQYF. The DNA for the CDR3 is TGTGCCAGCTCCCCAGGGGACAGGGGTGAGACCCAGTACTTC. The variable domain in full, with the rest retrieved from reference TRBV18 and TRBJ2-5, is NAGVMQNPRHLVRRRGQEARLRCSPMKGHSHVYWYRQLPEEGLKFMVYLQKENIIDESGMPKERFSAEFPKEGPSILRIQQVVRGDSAAYFCASSPGDRGETQYFGPGTRLLVL.

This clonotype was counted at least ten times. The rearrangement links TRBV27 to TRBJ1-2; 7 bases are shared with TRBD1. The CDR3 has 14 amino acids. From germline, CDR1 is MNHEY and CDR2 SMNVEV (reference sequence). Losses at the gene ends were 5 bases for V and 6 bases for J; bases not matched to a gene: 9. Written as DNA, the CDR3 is TGTGCCAGCAGTCCGACAGGGTTCAGGAATGGCTACACCTTC. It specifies CASSPTGFRNGYTF.

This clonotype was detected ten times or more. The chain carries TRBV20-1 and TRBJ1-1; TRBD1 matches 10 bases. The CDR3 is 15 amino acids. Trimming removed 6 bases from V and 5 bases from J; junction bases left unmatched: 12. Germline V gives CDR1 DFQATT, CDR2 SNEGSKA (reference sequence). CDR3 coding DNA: TGCAGTGCAAACGCCGGGACAGGGGTGGATACTGAAGCTTTCTTT. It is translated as CSANAGTGVDTEAFF.

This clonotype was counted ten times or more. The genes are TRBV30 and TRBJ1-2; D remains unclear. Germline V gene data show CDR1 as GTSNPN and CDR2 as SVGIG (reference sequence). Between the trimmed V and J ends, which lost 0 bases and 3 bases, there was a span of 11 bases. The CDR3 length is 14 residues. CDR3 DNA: TGTGCCTGGAGTGTAGTAAGCGCTGACTATGGCTACACCTTC. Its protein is CAWSVVSADYGYTF.

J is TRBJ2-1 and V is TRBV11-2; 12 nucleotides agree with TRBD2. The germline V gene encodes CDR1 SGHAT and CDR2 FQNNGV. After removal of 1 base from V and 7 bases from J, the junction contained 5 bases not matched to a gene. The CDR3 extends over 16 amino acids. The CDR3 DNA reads TGTGCCAGCAGCTTAGCCCCTAGCGGGAGGGGTAATGAGCAGTTCTTC. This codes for CASSLAPSGRGNEQFF.

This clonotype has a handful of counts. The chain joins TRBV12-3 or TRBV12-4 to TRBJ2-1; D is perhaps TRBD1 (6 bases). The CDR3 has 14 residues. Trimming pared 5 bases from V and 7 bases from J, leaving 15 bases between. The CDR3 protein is CASSPQGPLNEQFF. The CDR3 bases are TGTGCCAGCAGTCCACAGGGCCCTTTAAATGAGCAGTTCTTC.

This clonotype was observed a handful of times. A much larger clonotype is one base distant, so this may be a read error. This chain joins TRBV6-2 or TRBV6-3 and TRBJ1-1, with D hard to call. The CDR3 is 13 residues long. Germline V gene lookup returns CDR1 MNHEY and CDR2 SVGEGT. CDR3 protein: CASGYSTFTEAFF. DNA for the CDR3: TGTGCCAGCGGTTACTCCACCTTCACTGAAGCTTTCTTT.

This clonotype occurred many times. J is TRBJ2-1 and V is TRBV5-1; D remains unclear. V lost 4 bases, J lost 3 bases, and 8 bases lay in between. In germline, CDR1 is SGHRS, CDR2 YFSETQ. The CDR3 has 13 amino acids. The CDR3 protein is CASSGANYNEQFF. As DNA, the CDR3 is TGCGCCAGCAGCGGAGCGAACTACAATGAGCAGTTCTTC.

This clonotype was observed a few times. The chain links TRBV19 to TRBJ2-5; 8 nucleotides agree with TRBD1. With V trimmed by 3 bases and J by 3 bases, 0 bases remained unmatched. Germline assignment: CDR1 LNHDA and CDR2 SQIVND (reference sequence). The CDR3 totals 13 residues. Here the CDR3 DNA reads TGTGCCAGTAGTATGACAGGGGAAGAGACCCAGTACTTC. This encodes CASSMTGEETQYF.

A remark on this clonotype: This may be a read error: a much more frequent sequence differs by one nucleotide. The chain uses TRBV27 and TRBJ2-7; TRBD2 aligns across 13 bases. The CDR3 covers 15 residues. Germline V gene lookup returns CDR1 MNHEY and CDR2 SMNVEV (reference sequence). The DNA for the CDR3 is TGTGCCAGCAGCAGACGGGGACTAGCGGGATACGAGCAGCACTTC. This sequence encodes CASSRRGLAGYEQHF.

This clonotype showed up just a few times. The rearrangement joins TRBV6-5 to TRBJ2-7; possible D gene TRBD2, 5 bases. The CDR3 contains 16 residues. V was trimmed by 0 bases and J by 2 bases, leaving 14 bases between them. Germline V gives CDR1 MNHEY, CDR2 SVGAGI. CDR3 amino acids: CASSYSPGKSPYEQYF. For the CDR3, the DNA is TGTGCCAGCAGTTACTCCCCCGGGAAAAGCCCCTACGAGCAGTACTTC.

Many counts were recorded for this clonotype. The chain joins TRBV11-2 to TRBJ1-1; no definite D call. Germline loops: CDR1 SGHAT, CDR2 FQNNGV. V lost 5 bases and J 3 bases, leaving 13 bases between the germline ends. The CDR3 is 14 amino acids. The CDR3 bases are TGTGCCAGCAGCCCTCTTCCTGGATACACTGAAGCTTTCTTT. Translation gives CASSPLPGYTEAFF. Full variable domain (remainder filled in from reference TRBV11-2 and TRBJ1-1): EAGVAQSPRYKIIEKRQSVAFWCNPISGHATLYWYQQILGQGPKLLIQFQNNGVVDDSQLPKDRFSAERLKGVDSTLKIQPAKLEDSAVYLCASSPLPGYTEAFFGQGTRLTVV.

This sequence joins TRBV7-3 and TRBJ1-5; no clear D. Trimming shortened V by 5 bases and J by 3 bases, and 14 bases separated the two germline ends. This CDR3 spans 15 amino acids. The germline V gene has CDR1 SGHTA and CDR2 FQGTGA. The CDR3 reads CASSPQPDTNQPQHF. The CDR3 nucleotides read TGTGCCAGCAGCCCCCAGCCCGACACCAATCAGCCCCAGCATTTT.

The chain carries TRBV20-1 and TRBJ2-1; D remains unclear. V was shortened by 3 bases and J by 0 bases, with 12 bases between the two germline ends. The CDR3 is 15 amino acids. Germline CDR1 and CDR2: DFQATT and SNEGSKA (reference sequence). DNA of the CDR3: TGCAGTGCTAGTCGGCTACAAAGCTCCTACAATGAGCAGTTCTTC. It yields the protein CSASRLQSSYNEQFF.

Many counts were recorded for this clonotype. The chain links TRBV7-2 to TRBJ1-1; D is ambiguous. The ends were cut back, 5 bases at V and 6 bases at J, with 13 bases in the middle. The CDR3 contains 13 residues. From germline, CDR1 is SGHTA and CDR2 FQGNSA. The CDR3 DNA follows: TGTGCCAGCAGCAGCTCCGGGAGCTCTGAAGCTTTCTTT. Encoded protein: CASSSSGSSEAFF.

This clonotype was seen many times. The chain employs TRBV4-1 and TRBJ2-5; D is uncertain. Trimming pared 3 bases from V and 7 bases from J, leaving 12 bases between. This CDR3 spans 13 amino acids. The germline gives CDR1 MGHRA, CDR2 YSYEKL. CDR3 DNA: TGCGCCAGCAGCCAGTATCTTCCGGCGACCCAGTACTTC. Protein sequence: CASSQYLPATQYF.

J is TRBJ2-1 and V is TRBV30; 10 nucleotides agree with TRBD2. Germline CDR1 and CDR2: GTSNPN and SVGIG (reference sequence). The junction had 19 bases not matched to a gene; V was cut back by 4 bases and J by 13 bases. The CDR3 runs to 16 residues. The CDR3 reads CAWTRPGLASRETQFF. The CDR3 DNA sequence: TGTGCCTGGACCCGGCCGGGACTAGCGAGTAGGGAGACCCAGTTCTTC.

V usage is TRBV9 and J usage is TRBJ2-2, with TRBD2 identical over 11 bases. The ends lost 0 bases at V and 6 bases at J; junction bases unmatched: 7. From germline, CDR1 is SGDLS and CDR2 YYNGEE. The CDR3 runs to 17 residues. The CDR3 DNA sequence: TGTGCCAGCAGCGTAGGAGGTAGCGGGAGGGCCCCCGGGGAGCTGTTTTTT. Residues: CASSVGGSGRAPGELFF.

The CDR3 sequence: CASSELAVQETQYF. The CDR3 DNA reads as TGTGCCAGCAGCGAACTAGCGGTTCAAGAGACCCAGTACTTC. V usage is TRBV6-1 and J usage is TRBJ2-5; 8 nucleotides line up with TRBD2. V lost 6 bases, J lost 2 bases, and 5 bases stayed unmatched. Germline loops: CDR1 MNHNS, CDR2 SASEGT. This CDR3 is 14 amino acids long.